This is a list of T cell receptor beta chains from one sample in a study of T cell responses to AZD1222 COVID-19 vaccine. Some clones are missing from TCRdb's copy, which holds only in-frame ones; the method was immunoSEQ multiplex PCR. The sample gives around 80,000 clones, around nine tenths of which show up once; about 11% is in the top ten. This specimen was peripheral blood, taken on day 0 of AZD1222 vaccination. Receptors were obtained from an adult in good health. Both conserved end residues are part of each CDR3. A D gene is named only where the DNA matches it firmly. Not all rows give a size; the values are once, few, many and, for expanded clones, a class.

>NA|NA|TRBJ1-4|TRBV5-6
TGTGCCAGCAGGACTACAGGGCTCGGTGAAAAACTGTTTTTT
CASRTTGLGEKLFF
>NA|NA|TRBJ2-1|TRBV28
TGTGCCAGCAGTTTATGGGAGGGAGAGCAGTTCTTC
CASSLWEGEQFF
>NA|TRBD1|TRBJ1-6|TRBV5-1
TGCGCCAGCAGCTTAGGACAGGGGGAAGGTTCACCCCTCCACTTT
CASSLGQGEGSPLHF
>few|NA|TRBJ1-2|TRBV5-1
TGCGCCAGCAGCTTGGCCACGGACTATGGCTACACCTTC
CASSLATDYGYTF
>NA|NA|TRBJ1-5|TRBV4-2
TGTGCCAGCAGCCAAGGAGGTGCGGGGAGCAATCAGCCCCAGCATTTT
CASSQGGAGSNQPQHF
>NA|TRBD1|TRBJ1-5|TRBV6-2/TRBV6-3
TGTGCCAGCAGTTACCCGAGGGACAGTCAGAATCAGCCCCAGCATTTT
CASSYPRDSQNQPQHF
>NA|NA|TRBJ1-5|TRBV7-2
TGTGCCAGCAGCTTTGGAAGGGGTAGCAATCAGCCCCAGCATTTT
CASSFGRGSNQPQHF
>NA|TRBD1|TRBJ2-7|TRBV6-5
TGTGCCAGCAGGCCGGGACAGGGCTTTTACGAGCAGTACTTC
CASRPGQGFYEQYF
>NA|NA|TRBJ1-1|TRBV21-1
TGTGCCAGCAGCAAAATCGCCGGGGGATCCGTCTCGAACACTGAAGCTTTCTTT
CASSKIAGGSVSNTEAFF
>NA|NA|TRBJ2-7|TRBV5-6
TGTGCCAGCAGCCAGCAAACCGAGCAGTACTTC
CASSQQTEQYF
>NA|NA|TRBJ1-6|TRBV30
TGTGCCGGCACCTCGGGTAATAATTCACCCCTCCACTTT
CAGTSGNNSPLHF
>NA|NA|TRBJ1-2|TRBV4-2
TGTGCCAGCAGCCCCCAGACTGGCTCCTATGGCTACACCTTC
CASSPQTGSYGYTF
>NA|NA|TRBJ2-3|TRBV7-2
TGTGCCAGCAGCTTACTTGTGGGGGATACGCAGTATTTT
CASSLLVGDTQYF
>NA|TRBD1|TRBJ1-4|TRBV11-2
TGTGCCAGCAGCCCTCCGGGACAGGGAGAAAAACTGTTTTTT
CASSPPGQGEKLFF
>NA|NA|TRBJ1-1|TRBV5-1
TGCGCCAGCAGCTGGGACCCTCCGGGACGGGGAAACACTGAAGCTTTCTTT
CASSWDPPGRGNTEAFF
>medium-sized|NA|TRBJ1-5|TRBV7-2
TGTGCCAGCAGCTTAGCGGTCGAGAAGCCCCAGCATTTT
CASSLAVEKPQHF